The source of this T cell receptor (beta chain) is a study of blood T cell repertoires in COVID-19. Generated by immunoSEQ multiplex PCR, the TCRdb table keeps only in-frame clones and is missing some. The sample lists roughly 280,000 clones, roughly 86% occurring once. CDR3 length: 15 amino acids. Trimming stripped 2 bases from V and 0 bases from J, with 8 bases between. Germline loops: CDR1 KGHSH, CDR2 LQKENI. The rearrangement links TRBV18 to TRBJ1-3; D is uncertain. This sequence originates from a young woman with COVID-19, enrolled during active disease. Source material: peripheral blood. DNA of the CDR3: TGTGCCAGCTCACCATTAACGAGCTCTGGAAACACCATATATTTT. Its translation: CASSPLTSSGNTIYF.